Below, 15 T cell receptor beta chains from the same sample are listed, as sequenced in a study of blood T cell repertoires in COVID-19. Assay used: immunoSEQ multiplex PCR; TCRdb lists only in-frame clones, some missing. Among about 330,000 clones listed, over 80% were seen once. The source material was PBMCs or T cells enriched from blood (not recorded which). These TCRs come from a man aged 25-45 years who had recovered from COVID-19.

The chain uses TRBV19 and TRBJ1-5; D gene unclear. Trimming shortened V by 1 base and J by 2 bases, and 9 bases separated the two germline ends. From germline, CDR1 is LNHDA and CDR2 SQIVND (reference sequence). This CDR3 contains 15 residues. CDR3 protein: CASSIGTHGNQPQHF. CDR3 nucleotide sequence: TGTGCCAGTAGTATAGGCACACACGGCAATCAGCCCCAGCATTTT.

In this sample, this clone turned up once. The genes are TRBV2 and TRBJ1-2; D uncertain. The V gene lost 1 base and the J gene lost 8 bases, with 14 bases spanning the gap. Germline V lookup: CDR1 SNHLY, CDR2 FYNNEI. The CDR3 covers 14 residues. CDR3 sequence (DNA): TGTGCCAGCAGTGAAGGGTGGAGTTATGAAGGCTACACCTTC. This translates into CASSEGWSYEGYTF.

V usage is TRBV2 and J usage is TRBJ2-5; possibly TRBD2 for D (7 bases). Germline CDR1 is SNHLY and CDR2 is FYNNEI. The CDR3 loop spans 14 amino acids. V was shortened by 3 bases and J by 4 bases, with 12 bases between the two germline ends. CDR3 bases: TGTGCCAGCAGTGACGGGGGGCCGGGAGAGACCCAGTACTTC. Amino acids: CASSDGGPGETQYF.

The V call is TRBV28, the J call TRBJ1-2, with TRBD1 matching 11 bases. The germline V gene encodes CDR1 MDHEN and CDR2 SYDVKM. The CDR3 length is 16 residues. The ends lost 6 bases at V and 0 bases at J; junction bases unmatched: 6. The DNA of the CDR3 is TGTGCCAGCAGACAGGACAGGGGGCAGGCTAACTATGGCTACACCTTC. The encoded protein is CASRQDRGQANYGYTF.

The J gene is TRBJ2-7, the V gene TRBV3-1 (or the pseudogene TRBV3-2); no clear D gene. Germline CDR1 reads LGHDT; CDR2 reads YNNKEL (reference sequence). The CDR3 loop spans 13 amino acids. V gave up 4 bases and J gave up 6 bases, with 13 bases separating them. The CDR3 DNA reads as TGTGCCAGCAGCCTCTTTGAGGTTCGCGAGCAGTACTTC. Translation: CASSLFEVREQYF.

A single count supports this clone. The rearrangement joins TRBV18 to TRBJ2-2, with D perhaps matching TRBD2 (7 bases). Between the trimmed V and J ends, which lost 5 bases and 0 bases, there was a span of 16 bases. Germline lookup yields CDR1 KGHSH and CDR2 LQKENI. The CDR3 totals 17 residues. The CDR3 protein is CASSESAGASNTGELFF. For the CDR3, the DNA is TGTGCCAGCTCAGAATCGGCGGGGGCCTCGAACACCGGGGAGCTGTTTTTT.

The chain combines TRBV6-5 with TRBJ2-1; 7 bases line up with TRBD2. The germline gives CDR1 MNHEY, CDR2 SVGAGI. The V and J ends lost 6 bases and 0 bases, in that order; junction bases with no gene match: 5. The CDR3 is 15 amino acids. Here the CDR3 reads CASRVLASSYNEQFF. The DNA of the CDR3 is TGTGCCAGCAGGGTACTAGCGAGCTCCTACAATGAGCAGTTCTTC.

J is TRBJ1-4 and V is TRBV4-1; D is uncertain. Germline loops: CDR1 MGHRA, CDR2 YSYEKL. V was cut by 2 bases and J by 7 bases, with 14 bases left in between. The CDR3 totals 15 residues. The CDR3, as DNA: TGCGCCAGCAGCCAAATAGGCGGAGGAGGTGAAAAACTGTTTTTT. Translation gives CASSQIGGGGEKLFF.

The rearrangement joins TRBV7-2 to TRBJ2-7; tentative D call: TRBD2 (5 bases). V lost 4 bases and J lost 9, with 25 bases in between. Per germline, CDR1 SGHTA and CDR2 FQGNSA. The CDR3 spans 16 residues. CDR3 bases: TGTGCCAGCAGCTCCCGTATTGGAGACCGACTGGGAGCGCAGTACTTC. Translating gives CASSSRIGDRLGAQYF.

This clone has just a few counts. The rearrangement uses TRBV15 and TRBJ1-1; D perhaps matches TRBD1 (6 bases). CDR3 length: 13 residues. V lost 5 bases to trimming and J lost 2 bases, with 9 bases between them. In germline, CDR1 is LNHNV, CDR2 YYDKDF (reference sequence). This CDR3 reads CATSGGTNTEAFF. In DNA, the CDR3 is TGTGCCACCAGCGGTGGGACAAACACTGAAGCTTTCTTT.

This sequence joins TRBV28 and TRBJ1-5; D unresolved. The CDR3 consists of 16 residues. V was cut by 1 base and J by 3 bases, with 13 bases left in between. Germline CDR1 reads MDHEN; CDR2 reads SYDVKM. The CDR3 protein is CASSLYSRQVNQPQHF. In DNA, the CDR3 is TGTGCCAGCAGTTTATACTCCAGACAAGTCAATCAGCCCCAGCATTTT.

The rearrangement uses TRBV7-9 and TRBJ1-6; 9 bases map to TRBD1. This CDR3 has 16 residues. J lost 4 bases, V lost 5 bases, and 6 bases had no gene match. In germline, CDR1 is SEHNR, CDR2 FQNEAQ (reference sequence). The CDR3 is CASSRTGEFYNSPLHF. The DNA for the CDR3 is TGTGCCAGCAGCCGGACAGGGGAATTTTATAATTCACCCCTCCACTTT.

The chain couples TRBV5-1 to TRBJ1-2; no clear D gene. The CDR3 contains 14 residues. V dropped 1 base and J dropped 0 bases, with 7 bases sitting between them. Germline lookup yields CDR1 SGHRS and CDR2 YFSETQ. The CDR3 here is CASSLRQTNYGYTF. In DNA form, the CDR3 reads TGCGCCAGCAGCTTGCGACAAACTAACTATGGCTACACCTTC.

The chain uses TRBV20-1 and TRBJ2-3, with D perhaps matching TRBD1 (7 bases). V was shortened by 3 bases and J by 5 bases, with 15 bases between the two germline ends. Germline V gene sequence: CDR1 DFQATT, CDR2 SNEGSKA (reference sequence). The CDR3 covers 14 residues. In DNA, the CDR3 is TGCAGTGCTAGTCGGAGGGGGCCTGTAGATACGCAGTATTTT. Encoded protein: CSASRRGPVDTQYF.

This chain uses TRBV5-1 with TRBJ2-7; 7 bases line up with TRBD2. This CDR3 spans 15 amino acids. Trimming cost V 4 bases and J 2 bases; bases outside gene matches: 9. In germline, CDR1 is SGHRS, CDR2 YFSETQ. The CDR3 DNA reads TGCGCCAGCAGCGCGGGGCGGGGGACCCCCTACGAGCAGTACTTC. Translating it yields CASSAGRGTPYEQYF.